This T cell receptor (beta chain) was sequenced for a study of beta chain features in type 1 diabetes. The purity of all sorted populations exceeded 95%. The CDR3 spans 12 residues. The germline V gene encodes CDR1 SGHTA and CDR2 FQGNSA. V lost 6 bases, J lost 3 bases, and 9 bases lay in between. TCRB transcripts that were expressed got sequenced, as all of the isolated RNA had been reverse transcribed. Sequencing was performed with immunoSEQ multiplex PCR; in TCRdb, only in-frame clones are kept and a portion is missing. The sample has approximately 40,000 clones, roughly 50% seen once. Broader study findings: Sampled from patients, naive, central memory and Treg TCRB repertoires appeared more similar than those sampled from healthy donors. Fewer junction insertions and more nucleotide deletions appeared in type 1 diabetes patients. These data did not resolve whether HLA type affects TCRB rearrangement.

The table lists this clone with a count of one. Antigen unknown. The clonotype comes from a woman in her thirties in good health. The chain joins TRBV7-2 to TRBJ2-7; the D gene is possibly TRBD1 (6 bases). The specimen sequenced was stem cell memory CD4+ T cells from blood. The CDR3 protein is CASSRTVYEQYF. The CDR3 bases are TGTGCCAGCAGTCGGACAGTCTACGAGCAGTACTTC.